This T cell receptor beta chain emerged from a study of technical replicates of blood from a few donors. This table comes from immunoSEQ multiplex PCR, and its TCRdb copy is limited to in-frame clones, with some not included. Here the sample spans more than 65,000 clones, roughly 90% being singletons. The CDR3 length is 14 residues. Deletions cut 4 bases from V and 7 bases from J, with 15 bases between. Germline lookup yields CDR1 SGHRS and CDR2 YFSETQ. V is TRBV5-1 and J is TRBJ1-5; D perhaps matches TRBD1 (6 bases). The sequencing input was T cells isolated from PBMCs. The receptor comes from a human donor in good health. CDR3 sequence: CASSGRGEQQPQHF. As DNA, the CDR3 is TGCGCCAGCAGCGGCAGGGGTGAGCAACAGCCCCAGCATTTT. Full variable domain (outside the CDR3, taken from reference TRBV5-1 and TRBJ1-5): KAGVTQTPRYLIKTRGQQVTLSCSPISGHRSVSWYQQTPGQGLQFLFEYFSETQRNKGNFPGRFSGRQFSNSRSEMNVSTLELGDSALYLCASSGRGEQQPQHFGDGTRLSIL.